The clone carrying this TCR beta chain has just a few counts. These data originate in a study of T cells in Graves' hyperthyroidism and ophthalmopathy. In germline, CDR1 is MNHEY, CDR2 SMNVEV (reference sequence). The CDR3 is made up of 13 amino acids. V shed 8 bases and J shed 0 bases, with 10 bases lying between them. TCR beta CDR3 regions were amplified from RNA transcripts. During a first-round RT-PCR of the TCR CDR3, the HTBI primer set was used. TCRdb reprocessed the multiplex PCR reads with MiXCR, giving one entry per CDR3 protein. The table includes 480,000 or so distinct CDR3 sequences, roughly 45% detected once.

The sequenced sample was peripheral blood or thyroid tissue (not recorded which). The source of this sequence is an adult woman with Graves' disease, either hyperthyroidism or ophthalmopathy (not recorded which). This sequence joins TRBV27 and TRBJ2-5, with D perhaps TRBD2 (5 bases). DNA for the CDR3: TGTGCCAGCCGCCCGGGGAACCAAGAGACCCAGTACTTC. Amino acids: CASRPGNQETQYF.